This T cell receptor (beta chain) was captured in a study of beta chain features in type 1 diabetes. Study-wide points: The naive, central memory and Treg TCRB repertoires showed an apparent similarity that was greater among patients than among healthy donors. All four CD4+ subsets from Type 1 diabetes patients carried moderately but significantly shorter TCRB CDR3s.

What was sequenced were expressed TCRB transcripts, since all of the isolated RNA had been reverse transcribed. The table came from immunoSEQ multiplex PCR; TCRdb's copy has only in-frame clones and leaves some out. The top ten clones hold about 1.2% of a sample with about 220,000 clones, 9.5% to 13% of them seen once. This clone was seen more than once but under ten times. As yet, its antigen is unknown. After removal of 5 bases from V and 6 bases from J, the junction contained 8 bases not matched to a gene. Germline lookup yields CDR1 SGHDN and CDR2 FVKESK. The CDR3 runs 14 residues. The sequenced material came from central memory CD4+ T cells from blood. The V and J genes are TRBV14 and TRBJ2-7; TRBD1 matches 9 bases. The receptor comes from a man between 18 and 35 years old in good health. CDR3 protein: CASSYRDRAGEQYF. The DNA for the CDR3 is TGTGCCAGCAGCTACCGGGACAGGGCAGGCGAGCAGTACTTC.